Included here is one T cell receptor beta chain sequence, with context. What it binds is unknown. This record comes from a study of somatic mutations in cytotoxic T cells in rheumatoid arthritis. Whole-study findings and limits: Clonality of CD8+ T cells, which was compared between rheumatoid arthritis patients and age-matched healthy controls, did not differ significantly. Some patients, 8 of 65, had a largest CD8+ clone that exceeded 20% of CD8+ cells.

Per the study methods: Concordance between patient CD8+ clones exceeding 1% and published virus-specific TCRB sequences was infrequent. Sequenced by immunoSEQ multiplex PCR; TCRdb stores in-frame clones only, minus some. Clone size and the V and J calls come from that table; the DNA yielded D and trimming. The sample lists about 5,600 clones; approximately 82% were seen once. Trimming cost V 0 bases and J 7 bases, with 12 bases left between them. Germline CDR1 is SEHNR and CDR2 is FQNEAQ (reference sequence). CDR3 length: 14 amino acids. The TCR comes from an adult with rheumatoid arthritis. The sample taken for sequencing was CD8+ T cells sorted from blood. The chain couples TRBV7-9 to TRBJ1-1; D call uncertain. The CDR3 sequence is CASSLAGVLSEAFF. As DNA, the CDR3 is TGTGCCAGCAGCTTAGCGGGTGTTTTAAGTGAAGCTTTCTTT.